This TCR beta chain was obtained from a study of cytomegalovirus exposure and HLA in healthy donors. The CDR3 contains 16 residues. V was clipped by 4 bases and J by 4 bases; unmatched bases: 9. Germline V gene sequence: CDR1 SGHKS, CDR2 YYEKEE (reference sequence). It was with 60 Vbeta and 13 Jbeta primers that the PCR ran. Repertoires were generated with immunoSEQ multiplex PCR, while TCRdb's copy carries only in-frame clones and drops some. The table shows fewer than 110,000 clones, with around 75% occurring only once. The chain uses TRBV5-5 and TRBJ2-1; 9 bases map to TRBD2. The sequence was obtained from a man between 50 and 59 years old in good health and CMV-seronegative. Sequencing was done on a sample of PBMCs. The CDR3 sequence: CASSLLAGAGYNEQFF. For the CDR3, the DNA is TGTGCCAGCAGCCTGTTAGCGGGAGCGGGATACAATGAGCAGTTCTTC.